The source of this T cell receptor beta chain is a study of graft-versus-host responses after intestinal transplantation. Trimming cost V 2 bases and J 7 bases, with 9 bases left between them. The CDR3 has 12 amino acids. Germline values: CDR1 MNHNY, CDR2 SVGAGI (reference sequence). TCRdb's copy holds only in-frame clones and misses some; the assay was immunoSEQ multiplex PCR. The sample contains approximately 50,000 clones, roughly 84% of which appear only once. This clone was detected once. No antigen is known for it. This clonotype was sampled from a human donor who was the organ donor for an intestinal transplant. The rearrangement links TRBV6-6 to TRBJ2-7; no reliable D call. Sequencing used unstimulated CD4+ T cells sorted from spleen or lymph node cells, obtained before transplant. The CDR3 DNA reads TGTGCCAGCAGTTACCCCCCACGGGAGCAGTACTTC. It codes for CASSYPPREQYF.